This note documents a single T cell receptor beta chain sequence. Its antigen is undetermined. Time point described: after dendritic cell vaccination, including at tumor progression/relapse. Blood PBMC samples: pre-vaccination, two weeks post third vaccination, and at tumor progression. The data originate from a study of glioma-infiltrating T cells after dendritic cell vaccination. Study-level points and caveats: Longer survival after dendritic cell vaccination followed higher pretreatment TIL content. No direct clonality-survival link was found; a diverse polyclonal response may matter. Complete blood and tumor specimen sets were limited to few patients.

V lost 0 bases and J 7 bases, leaving 16 bases between the germline ends. The CDR3 runs 16 residues. CDR1 LGHNA and CDR2 YSLEER come from the germline V gene. Repertoires were generated with immunoSEQ multiplex PCR, while TCRdb's copy carries only in-frame clones and drops some. The table shows tens of thousands of clones, with about 86% occurring only once. This chain connects TRBV4-3 to TRBJ2-4; D uncertain. This TCR derives from a human donor with glioblastoma. The source was blood, collected after dendritic cell vaccination. The CDR3 loop is CASSQDRMGALNIQYF. CDR3 DNA: TGCGCCAGCAGCCAAGATCGTATGGGCGCTCTCAACATTCAGTACTTC.